This T cell receptor beta chain stems from a study of cytomegalovirus exposure and HLA in healthy donors. V dropped 1 base and J dropped 7 bases, with 11 bases sitting between them. The CDR3 has 12 amino acids. Germline V gives CDR1 GTSNPN, CDR2 SVGIG (reference sequence). The study ran its PCR with 60 Vbeta and 13 Jbeta primers. Method: immunoSEQ multiplex PCR; TCRdb's copy keeps in-frame clones and lacks some. The table records about 120,000 clones, roughly 77% of them present only once. The chain uses TRBV30 and TRBJ2-7; maybe TRBD1 (5 bases). The clonotype was recovered from a man in his forties in good health and CMV-seronegative. The sequenced sample consisted of PBMCs. DNA of the CDR3: TGTGCCTGGAGTGAGCAGGGCTGGGAGCAGTACTTC. The encoded protein is CAWSEQGWEQYF.